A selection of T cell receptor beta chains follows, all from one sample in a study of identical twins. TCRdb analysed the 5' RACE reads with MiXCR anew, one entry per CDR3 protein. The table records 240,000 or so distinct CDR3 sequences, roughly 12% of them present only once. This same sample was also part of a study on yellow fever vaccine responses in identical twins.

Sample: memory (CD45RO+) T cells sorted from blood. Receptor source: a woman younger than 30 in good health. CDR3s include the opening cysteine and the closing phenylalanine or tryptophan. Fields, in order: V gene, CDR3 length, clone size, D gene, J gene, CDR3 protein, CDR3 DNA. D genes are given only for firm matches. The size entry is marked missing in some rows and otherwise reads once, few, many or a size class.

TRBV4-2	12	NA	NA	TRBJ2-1	CASSQGEDEQFF	TGTGCCAGCAGCCAAGGGGAAGATGAGCAGTTCTTC
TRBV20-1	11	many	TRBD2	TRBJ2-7	CSARTSWEQYF	TGCAGTGCTAGGACTAGCTGGGAGCAGTACTTC
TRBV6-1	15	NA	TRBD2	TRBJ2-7	CASSPGTSGSYEQYF	TGTGCCAGCAGTCCCGGGACTAGCGGCTCCTACGAGCAGTACTTC
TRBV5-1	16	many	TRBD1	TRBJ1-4	CASSLQTGGQNEKLFF	TGCGCCAGCAGCTTGCAGACAGGGGGCCAGAATGAAAAACTGTTTTTT
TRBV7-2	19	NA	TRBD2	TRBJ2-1	CASSLRGLAGLGGGNEQFF	TGTGCCAGCAGCTTACGCGGACTAGCGGGTTTGGGGGGGGGCAATGAGCAGTTCTTC
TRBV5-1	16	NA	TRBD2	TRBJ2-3	CASSGQTSCGTDTQYF	TGCGCCAGCAGCGGCCAGACTAGCTGTGGCACAGATACGCAGTATTTT
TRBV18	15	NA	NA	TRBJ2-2	CASSPGHLQYGELFF	TGTGCCAGCTCACCAGGGCACCTCCAATACGGGGAGCTGTTTTTT
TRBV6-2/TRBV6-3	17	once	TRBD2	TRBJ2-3	CASRRDRGRSSTDTQYF	TGTGCCAGCAGACGGGACCGCGGGAGGTCTAGCACAGATACGCAGTATTTT
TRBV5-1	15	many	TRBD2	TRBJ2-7	CASSLVVAGAYEQYF	TGCGCCAGCAGCTTGGTTGTAGCGGGGGCCTACGAGCAGTACTTC
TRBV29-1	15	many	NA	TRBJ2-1	CTALGGTDSYNEQFF	TGCACCGCCCTTGGTGGAACCGATTCCTACAATGAGCAGTTCTTC
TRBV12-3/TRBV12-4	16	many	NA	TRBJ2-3	CASSLRAGRSVDTQYF	TGTGCCAGCAGTTTAAGGGCAGGGAGATCGGTAGATACGCAGTATTTT
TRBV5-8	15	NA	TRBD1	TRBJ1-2	CASSLGGQFPYGYTF	TGTGCCAGCAGCTTGGGGGGACAGTTCCCCTATGGCTACACCTTC
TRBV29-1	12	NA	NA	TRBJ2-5	CSVFRGQETQYF	TGCAGCGTTTTCCGGGGCCAAGAGACCCAGTACTTC
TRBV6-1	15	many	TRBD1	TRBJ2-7	CASSVQGRGSYEQYF	TGTGCCAGCAGCGTACAGGGGAGAGGTTCCTACGAGCAGTACTTC
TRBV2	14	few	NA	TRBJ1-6	CASMQGLHGSPLHF	TGTGCCAGCATGCAGGGCCTACACGGTTCACCCCTCCACTTT
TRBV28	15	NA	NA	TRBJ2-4	CASNSQGGSKNIQYF	TGTGCCAGCAACTCCCAGGGGGGGAGCAAAAACATTCAGTACTTC
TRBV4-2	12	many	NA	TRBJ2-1	CASSQVLNEQFF	TGTGCCAGCAGCCAAGTTCTCAATGAGCAGTTCTTC
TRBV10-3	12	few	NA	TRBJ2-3	CAIGDRLDTQYF	TGTGCCATCGGGGATCGGTTGGATACGCAGTATTTT
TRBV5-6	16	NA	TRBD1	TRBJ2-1	CASSAPGTEIYNEQFF	TGTGCCAGCAGCGCACCCGGGACAGAGATTTACAATGAGCAGTTCTTC
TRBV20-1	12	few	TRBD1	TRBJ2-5	CSADRGQETQYF	TGCAGTGCTGACAGGGGGCAAGAGACCCAGTACTTC